These 17 T cell receptor beta chains were all obtained from the same sample, sequenced in a study of blood T cell repertoires in COVID-19. Assay used: immunoSEQ multiplex PCR; TCRdb lists only in-frame clones, some missing. The table shows around 83,000 clones, with approximately 90% occurring only once. What was sequenced was peripheral blood. The receptors stem from a man between 65 and 79 years old with active or convalescent COVID-19.

This chain links TRBV2 with TRBJ1-2; TRBD1 matches 10 bases. The CDR3 has 12 amino acids. Germline V lookup: CDR1 SNHLY, CDR2 FYNNEI. V trimming: 6 bases; J trimming: 8 bases; junction bases outside the gene matches: 3. The CDR3 region has the DNA TGTGCCAGCAGCGGGACAGGGGTAGGCTACACCTTC. Translated: CASSGTGVGYTF.

J is TRBJ2-1 and V is TRBV19; 7 bases map to TRBD2. The J segment lost 3 bases and the V segment lost 5 bases, leaving 10 bases of the junction unmatched. The CDR3 runs to 16 residues. Looked up from germline, CDR1 is LNHDA and CDR2 is SQIVND (reference sequence). CDR3 residues: CASSPLRPGGYNEQFF. Here the CDR3 DNA reads TGTGCCAGTAGTCCCCTCAGGCCGGGGGGCTACAATGAGCAGTTCTTC.

The chain has TRBV9 and TRBJ2-1; weak D call: TRBD2 (5 bases). The V end was cut by 4 bases, the J end by 6 bases, with 17 bases between. This CDR3 has 15 residues. CDR1 is SGDLS, CDR2 YYNGEE, per germline. The CDR3 is CASSPDPRGINEQFF. The CDR3 DNA reads TGTGCCAGCAGCCCCGACCCAAGAGGGATCAATGAGCAGTTCTTC.

This chain connects TRBV6-2 or TRBV6-3 to TRBJ2-1; 8 nucleotides match TRBD2. In germline, CDR1 is MNHEY, CDR2 SVGEGT. The V gene end was trimmed by 2 bases and the J gene end by 8 bases; junction bases not matched to a gene: 11. This CDR3 is built from 16 residues. Here the CDR3 reads CASSYPTSGLNHEQFF. The DNA for the CDR3 is TGTGCCAGCAGTTACCCAACTAGCGGACTCAATCATGAGCAGTTCTTC.

The CDR3 here is CASSGLAGPHTDTQYF. The CDR3 region has the DNA TGCGCCAGCAGTGGACTAGCGGGCCCTCACACAGATACGCAGTATTTT. This chain links TRBV10-1 with TRBJ2-3; 10 positions agree with TRBD2. CDR1 WNHNN and CDR2 SYGVQD come from the germline V gene (reference sequence). The CDR3 spans 16 residues. J lost 2 bases, V lost 4 bases, and 6 bases had no gene match.

As DNA, the CDR3 is TGTGCCAGCAGTTCAACAGGGATCGGGTACACTGAAGCTTTCTTT. Residues: CASSSTGIGYTEAFF. The chain combines TRBV6-6 with TRBJ1-1, with a tentative D call TRBD1 (6 bases). Between the trimmed V and J ends, which lost 4 bases and 3 bases, there was a span of 15 bases. The CDR3 consists of 15 residues. CDR1 is MNHNY and CDR2 is SVGAGI in the germline V gene (reference sequence).

This chain joins TRBV2 and TRBJ2-7; D might be TRBD1 (5 bases). This CDR3 is built from 15 residues. CDR1 and CDR2 from the germline V gene are SNHLY and FYNNEI. V lost 8 bases, J lost 2 bases, and 19 bases lay in between. The CDR3 nucleotides are TGTGCCAGCTCGGAAACGACAGTGAGGCCCTACGAGCAGTACTTC. Its translation is CASSETTVRPYEQYF.

In DNA, the CDR3 is TGCGCCAGCAGCGGGTCAGGGGAAGTTTATAATTCACCCCTCCACTTT. As protein: CASSGSGEVYNSPLHF. The chain has TRBV5-1 and TRBJ1-6, with D possibly TRBD1 on 6 matching bases. Germline V gives CDR1 SGHRS, CDR2 YFSETQ. This CDR3 is built from 16 residues. With 4 bases removed from V and 4 bases from J, the gap between germline ends came to 15 bases. The full variable domain, with the rest looked up from reference TRBV5-1 and TRBJ1-6, is KAGVTQTPRYLIKTRGQQVTLSCSPISGHRSVSWYQQTPGQGLQFLFEYFSETQRNKGNFPGRFSGRQFSNSRSEMNVSTLELGDSALYLCASSGSGEVYNSPLHFGNGTRLTVT.

The chain couples TRBV11-3 to TRBJ2-1; a weak D match, TRBD2 (5 bases). V was shortened by 5 bases and J by 6 bases, with 11 bases between the two germline ends. CDR1 and CDR2 (germline): SGHNT, YENEEA. This CDR3 is built from 13 residues. CDR3 residues: CASSPLGSNEQFF. The CDR3 DNA follows: TGTGCCAGCAGCCCGCTGGGGAGCAATGAGCAGTTCTTC.

This sequence joins TRBV28 and TRBJ1-2; the D is unclear. The V end was cut by 7 bases, the J end by 1 base, with 10 bases between. The germline CDR1 and CDR2 sequences are MDHEN and SYDVKM. The CDR3 is 13 residues long. In nucleotides, the CDR3 is TGTGCCAGCAAACCCGGAGGTAACTATGGCTACACCTTC. Its translation: CASKPGGNYGYTF.

The rearrangement uses TRBV6-1 and TRBJ1-5; tentatively, D is TRBD1 (5 bases). V lost 1 base, J lost 1 base, and 14 bases lay in between. The CDR3 consists of 17 residues. In germline, CDR1 is MNHNS, CDR2 SASEGT. In DNA form, the CDR3 reads TGTGCCAGCAGTGAAGGGGGGGTCTTCTCAAGCAATCAGCCCCAGCATTTT. It is translated as CASSEGGVFSSNQPQHF.

The J gene is TRBJ1-1, the V gene TRBV7-9; 8 bases line up with TRBD1. V lost 2 bases and J lost 4; bases outside the gene matches: 9. Germline-derived CDR1 and CDR2 are SEHNR and FQNEAQ (reference sequence). The length of the CDR3 is 16 residues. In nucleotides, the CDR3 is TGTGCCAGCAGCTTACTGGCAGGGGGCCGGAGCACTGAAGCTTTCTTT. Translation: CASSLLAGGRSTEAFF.

This chain links TRBV7-2 with TRBJ1-1, with a tentative D call TRBD1 (6 bases). CDR1 SGHTA and CDR2 FQGNSA come from the germline V gene. The CDR3 consists of 14 residues. V was clipped by 4 bases and J by 6 bases, with 15 bases between them. The CDR3 is CASSSRQAAAEAFF. As DNA, the CDR3 is TGTGCCAGCAGCTCAAGACAGGCTGCGGCTGAAGCTTTCTTT.

The chain uses TRBV19 and TRBJ1-5, with D uncertain. CDR3 length: 14 amino acids. V was pared by 1 base and J by 4 bases, with 8 bases between. The germline gives CDR1 LNHDA, CDR2 SQIVND (reference sequence). The CDR3 nucleotides are TGTGCCAGTAGTATAGTCAACGGGAATCAGCCCCAGCATTTT. It yields the protein CASSIVNGNQPQHF.

This chain uses TRBV29-1 with TRBJ1-2; possible D gene TRBD1, 6 bases. This CDR3 spans 13 amino acids. Trimming cost V 6 bases and J 4 bases, with 15 bases left between them. CDR1 and CDR2 (germline): SQVTM, ANQGSEA. This CDR3 is CSVHNRAIYGYTF. The CDR3, as DNA: TGCAGCGTCCACAACAGGGCTATCTATGGCTACACCTTC.

The chain uses TRBV5-1 and TRBJ2-7; 14 nucleotides agree with TRBD2. This CDR3 spans 15 amino acids. The J segment lost 5 bases and the V segment lost 4 bases, leaving 5 bases of the junction unmatched. Looked up from germline, CDR1 is SGHRS and CDR2 is YFSETQ. CDR3 loop: CASSQGLAGVNEQYF. For the CDR3, the DNA is TGCGCCAGCAGCCAGGGACTAGCGGGAGTAAACGAGCAGTACTTC.

V and J are TRBV21-1 and TRBJ2-5; TRBD1 is the table's D call and was not checked against the DNA. TRBV21-1 is a documented pseudogene. CDR3 length equals 16 residues. In DNA, the CDR3 is TGTGCCAGCAGCAAAGCGCGACGGCCTCCAGGGGAGACCCAGTACTTC. This codes for CASSKARRPPGETQYF.